This record looks at one T cell receptor beta chain sequence and its context. This study enrolled people aged about 18 to 100 from about two dozen US geographic areas. Study processing details: Amplification of reference gene primers was used by the study to estimate nucleated cell counts. Produced via immunoSEQ multiplex PCR; TCRdb's table is partial and in-frame only. V and J calls plus clone size are reproduced from that table; the DNA served to infer D and trimming. The table shows 250,000 to 300,000 clones, with just over 85% occurring only once. The CDR3 has 17 residues. The source of the sample is a study of blood T cell repertoires in COVID-19.

This chain uses TRBV21-1 with TRBJ2-7; TRBD1, the D gene given by the table, was not confirmed from the DNA. TRBV21-1 is a pseudogene locus. The sequencing sample was made of PBMCs or T cells enriched from blood (not recorded which). The receptor was derived from a man between 18 and 29 years old who had recovered from COVID-19. CDR3 loop: CASSKAYKTGGSREQYF. Here the CDR3 DNA reads TGTGCCAGCAGCAAAGCGTATAAGACAGGGGGCTCTCGGGAGCAGTACTTC.